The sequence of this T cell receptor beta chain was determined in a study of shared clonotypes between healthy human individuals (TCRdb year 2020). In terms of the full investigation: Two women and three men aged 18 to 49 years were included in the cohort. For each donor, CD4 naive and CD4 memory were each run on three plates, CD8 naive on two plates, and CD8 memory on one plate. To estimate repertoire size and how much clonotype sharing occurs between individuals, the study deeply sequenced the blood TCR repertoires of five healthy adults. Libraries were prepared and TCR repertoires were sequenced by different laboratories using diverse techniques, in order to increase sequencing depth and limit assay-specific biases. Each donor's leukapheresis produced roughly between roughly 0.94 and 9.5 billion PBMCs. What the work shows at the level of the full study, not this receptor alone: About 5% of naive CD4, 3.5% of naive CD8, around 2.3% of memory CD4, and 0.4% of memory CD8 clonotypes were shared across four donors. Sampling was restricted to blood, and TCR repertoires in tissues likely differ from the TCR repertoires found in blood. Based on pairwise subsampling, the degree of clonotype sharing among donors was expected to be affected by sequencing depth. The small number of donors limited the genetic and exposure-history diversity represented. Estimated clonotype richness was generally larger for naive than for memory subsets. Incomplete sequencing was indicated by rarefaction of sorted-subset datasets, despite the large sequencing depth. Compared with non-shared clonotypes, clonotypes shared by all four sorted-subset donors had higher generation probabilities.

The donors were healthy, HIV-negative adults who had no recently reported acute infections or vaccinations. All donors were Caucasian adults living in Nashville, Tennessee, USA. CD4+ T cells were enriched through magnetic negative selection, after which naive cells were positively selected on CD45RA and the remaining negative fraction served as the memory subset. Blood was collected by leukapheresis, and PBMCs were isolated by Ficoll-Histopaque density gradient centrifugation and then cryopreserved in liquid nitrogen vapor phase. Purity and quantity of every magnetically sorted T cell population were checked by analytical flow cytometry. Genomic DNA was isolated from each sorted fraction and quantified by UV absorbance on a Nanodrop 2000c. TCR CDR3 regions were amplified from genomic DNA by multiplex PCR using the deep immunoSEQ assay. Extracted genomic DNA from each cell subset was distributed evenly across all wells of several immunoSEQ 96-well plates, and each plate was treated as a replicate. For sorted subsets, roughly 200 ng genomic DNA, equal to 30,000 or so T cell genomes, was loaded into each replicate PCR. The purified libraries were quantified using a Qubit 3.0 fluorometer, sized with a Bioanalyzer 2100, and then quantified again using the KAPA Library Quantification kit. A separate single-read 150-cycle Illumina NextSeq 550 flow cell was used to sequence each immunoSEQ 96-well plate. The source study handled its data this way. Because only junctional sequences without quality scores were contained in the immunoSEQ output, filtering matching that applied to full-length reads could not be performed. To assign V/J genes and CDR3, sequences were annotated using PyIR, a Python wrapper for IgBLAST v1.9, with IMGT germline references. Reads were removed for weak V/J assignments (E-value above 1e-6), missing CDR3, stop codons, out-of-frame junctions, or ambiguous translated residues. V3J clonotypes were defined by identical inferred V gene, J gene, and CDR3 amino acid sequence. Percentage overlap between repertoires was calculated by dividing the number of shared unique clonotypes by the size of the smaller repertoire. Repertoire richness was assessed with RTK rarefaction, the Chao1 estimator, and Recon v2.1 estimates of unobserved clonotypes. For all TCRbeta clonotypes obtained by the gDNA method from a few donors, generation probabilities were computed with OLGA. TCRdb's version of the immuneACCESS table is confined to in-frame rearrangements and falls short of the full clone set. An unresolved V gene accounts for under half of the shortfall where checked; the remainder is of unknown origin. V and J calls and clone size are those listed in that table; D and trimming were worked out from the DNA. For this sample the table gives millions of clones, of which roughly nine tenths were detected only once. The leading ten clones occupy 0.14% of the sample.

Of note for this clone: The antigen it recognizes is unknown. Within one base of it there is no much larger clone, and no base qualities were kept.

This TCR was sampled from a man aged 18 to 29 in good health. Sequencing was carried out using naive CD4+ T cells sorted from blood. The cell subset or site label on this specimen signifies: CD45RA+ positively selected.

In nucleotide form, the sequence is TGCGCCAGCAGTGCTCTAGCGGGGGGGTACAATGAGCAGTTCTTC. Its translation reads: CASSALAGGYNEQFF. The chain employs TRBV10-2 and TRBJ2-1; a stretch of 12 junction bases matches TRBD2. Compared with germline, V lacks 4 bases and J lacks 4 bases; bases without a gene match: 2. For CDR1 and CDR2, the germline V gene lists WSHSY and SAAADI. The CDR3 runs 15 residues from the cysteine to the phenylalanine. The CDR3 DNA has 45 bases and is translated from base 1.